In this sample, the clone carrying this T cell receptor (beta chain) turned up once. This entry is derived from a study of blood T cell repertoires in COVID-19. At the level of the study: The analysed material was cDNA or gDNA that came from T cells, B-cell-depleted T cells, or PBMCs.

Original analysis: By means of reference gene primer amplification, nucleated cell counts were estimated. The assay was immunoSEQ multiplex PCR, and TCRdb's table has in-frame clones only and misses some. V and J calls and clone size are as listed in that table; D and trimming were resolved from the DNA. The sample gives approximately 260,000 clones, 90% of which show up once; 2% to 2.5% is in the top ten. V dropped 7 bases and J dropped 7; count of bases not matched to a gene: 7. Germline lookup yields CDR1 SEHNR and CDR2 FQNEAQ (reference sequence). The CDR3 is 13 amino acids. The sequenced sample was peripheral blood. The V gene is TRBV7-9, the J gene TRBJ1-2; 9 bases are a match to TRBD1. The sequence derives from a woman aged 55-75 years with COVID-19, enrolled during active disease. The DNA for the CDR3 is TGTGCCAGCAACGCTGGGACAGGGAGTGGCTACACCTTC. It codes for CASNAGTGSGYTF.